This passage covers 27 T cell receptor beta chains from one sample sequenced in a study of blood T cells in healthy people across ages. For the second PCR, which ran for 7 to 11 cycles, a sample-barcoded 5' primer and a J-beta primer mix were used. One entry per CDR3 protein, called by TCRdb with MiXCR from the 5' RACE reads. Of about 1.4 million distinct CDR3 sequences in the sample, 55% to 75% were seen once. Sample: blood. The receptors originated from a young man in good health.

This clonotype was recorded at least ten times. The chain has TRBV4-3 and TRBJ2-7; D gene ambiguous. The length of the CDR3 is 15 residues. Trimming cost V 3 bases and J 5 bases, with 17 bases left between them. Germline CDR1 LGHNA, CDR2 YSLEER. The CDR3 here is CASSQTLLESDEQYF. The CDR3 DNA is TGCGCCAGCAGCCAGACCCTCTTGGAGAGTGACGAGCAGTACTTC.

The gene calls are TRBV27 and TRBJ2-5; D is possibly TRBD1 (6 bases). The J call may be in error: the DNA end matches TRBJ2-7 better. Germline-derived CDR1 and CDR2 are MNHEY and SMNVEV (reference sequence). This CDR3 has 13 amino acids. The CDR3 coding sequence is TGTGCCAGCAGTTCCACGCGAGGGGGCGAGCAGTACTTC. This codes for CASSSTRGGEQYF.

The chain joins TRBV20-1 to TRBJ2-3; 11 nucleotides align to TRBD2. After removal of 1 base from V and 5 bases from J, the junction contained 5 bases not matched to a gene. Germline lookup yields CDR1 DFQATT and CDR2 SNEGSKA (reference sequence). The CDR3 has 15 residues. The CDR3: CSARGLAGSVDTQYF. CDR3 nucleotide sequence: TGCAGTGCTAGAGGACTAGCGGGGAGTGTAGATACGCAGTATTTT.

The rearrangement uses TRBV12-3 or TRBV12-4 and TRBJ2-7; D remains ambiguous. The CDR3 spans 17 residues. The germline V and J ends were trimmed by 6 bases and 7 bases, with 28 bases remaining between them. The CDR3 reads CASSSSTKTWILEEQYF. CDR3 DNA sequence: TGTGCCAGCAGCTCATCCACTAAGACATGGATCCTAGAGGAGCAGTACTTC.

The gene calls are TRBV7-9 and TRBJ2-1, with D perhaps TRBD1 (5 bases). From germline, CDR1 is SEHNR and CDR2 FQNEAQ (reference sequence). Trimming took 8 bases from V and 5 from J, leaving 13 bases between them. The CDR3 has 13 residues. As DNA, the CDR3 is TGTGCCAGCGAGCTTGGACAAGACAATGAGCAGTTCTTC. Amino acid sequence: CASELGQDNEQFF.

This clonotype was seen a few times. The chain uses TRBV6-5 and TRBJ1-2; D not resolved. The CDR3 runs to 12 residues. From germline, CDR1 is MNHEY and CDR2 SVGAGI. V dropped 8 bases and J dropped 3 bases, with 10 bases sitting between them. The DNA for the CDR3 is TGTGCCAGCCTAACGCTAGACTATGGCTACACCTTC. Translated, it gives CASLTLDYGYTF.

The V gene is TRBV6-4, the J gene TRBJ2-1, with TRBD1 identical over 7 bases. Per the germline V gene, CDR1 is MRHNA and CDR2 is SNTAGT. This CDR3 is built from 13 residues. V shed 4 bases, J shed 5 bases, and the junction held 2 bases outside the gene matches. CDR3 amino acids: CASSGTGDNEQFF. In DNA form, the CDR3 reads TGTGCCAGCAGTGGCACAGGGGACAATGAGCAGTTCTTC.

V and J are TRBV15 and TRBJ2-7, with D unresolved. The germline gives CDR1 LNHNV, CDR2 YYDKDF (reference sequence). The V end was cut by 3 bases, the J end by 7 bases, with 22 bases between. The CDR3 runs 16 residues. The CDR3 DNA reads TGTGCCACCAGCAGGTTTGAAGGTACGGGCTACAATGAGCAGTACTTC. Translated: CATSRFEGTGYNEQYF. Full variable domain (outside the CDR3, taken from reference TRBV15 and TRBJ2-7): DAMVIQNPRYQVTQFGKPVTLSCSQTLNHNVMYWYQQKSSQAPKLLFHYYDKDFNNEADTPDNFQSRRPNTSFCFLDIRSPGLGDTAMYLCATSRFEGTGYNEQYFGPGTRLTVT.

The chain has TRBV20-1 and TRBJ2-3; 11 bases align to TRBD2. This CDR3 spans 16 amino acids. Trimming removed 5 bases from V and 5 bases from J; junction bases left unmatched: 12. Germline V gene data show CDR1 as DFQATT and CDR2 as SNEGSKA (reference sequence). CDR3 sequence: CSAGASGRILGDTQYF. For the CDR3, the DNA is TGCAGTGCTGGGGCTAGCGGGAGGATATTGGGAGATACGCAGTATTTT.

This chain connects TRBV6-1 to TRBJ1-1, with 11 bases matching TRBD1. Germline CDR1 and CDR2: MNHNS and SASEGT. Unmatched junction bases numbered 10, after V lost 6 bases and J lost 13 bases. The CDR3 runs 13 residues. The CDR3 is CASSEWTGGFGFF. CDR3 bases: TGTGCCAGCAGCGAGTGGACAGGGGGCTTCGGTTTCTTT.

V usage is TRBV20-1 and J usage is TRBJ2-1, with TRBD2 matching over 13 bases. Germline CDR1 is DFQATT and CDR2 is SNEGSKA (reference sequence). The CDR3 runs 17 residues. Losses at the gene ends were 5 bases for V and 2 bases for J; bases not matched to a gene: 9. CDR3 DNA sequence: TGCAGTGCTTTCCGGACTAGCGGGAGCTCGCCCTACAATGAGCAGTTCTTC. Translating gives CSAFRTSGSSPYNEQFF.

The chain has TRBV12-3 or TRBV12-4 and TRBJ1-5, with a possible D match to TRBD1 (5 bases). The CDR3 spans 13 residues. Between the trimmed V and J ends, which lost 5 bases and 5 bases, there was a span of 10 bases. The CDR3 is CASSLRGHQPQHF. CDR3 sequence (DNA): TGTGCCAGCAGTCTACGGGGCCATCAGCCCCAGCATTTT.

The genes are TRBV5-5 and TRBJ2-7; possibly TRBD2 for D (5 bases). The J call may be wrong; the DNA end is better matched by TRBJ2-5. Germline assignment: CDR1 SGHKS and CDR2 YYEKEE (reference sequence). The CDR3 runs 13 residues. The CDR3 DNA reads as TGTGCCAGCAGCCCCCGGGCCGCGGGGACCCAGTACTTC. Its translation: CASSPRAAGTQYF.

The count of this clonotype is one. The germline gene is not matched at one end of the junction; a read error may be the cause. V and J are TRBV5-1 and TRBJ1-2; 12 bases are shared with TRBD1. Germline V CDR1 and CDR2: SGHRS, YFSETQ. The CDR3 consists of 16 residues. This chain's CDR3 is CASSPGQGARAYGYTF. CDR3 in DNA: TGCGCCAGCAGCCCGGGACAGGGGGCGCGGGCCTATGGCTATACCTTC. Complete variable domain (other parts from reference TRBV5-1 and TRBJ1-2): KAGVTQTPRYLIKTRGQQVTLSCSPISGHRSVSWYQQTPGQGLQFLFEYFSETQRNKGNFPGRFSGRQFSNSRSEMNVSTLELGDSALYLCASSPGQGARAYGYTFGSGTRLTVV.

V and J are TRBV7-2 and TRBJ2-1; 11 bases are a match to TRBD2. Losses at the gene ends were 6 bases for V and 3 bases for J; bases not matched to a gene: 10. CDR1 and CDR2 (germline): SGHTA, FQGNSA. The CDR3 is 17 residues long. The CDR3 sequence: CASSFTPTSGDYNEQFF. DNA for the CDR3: TGTGCCAGCAGTTTTACCCCGACTAGCGGGGACTACAATGAGCAGTTCTTC. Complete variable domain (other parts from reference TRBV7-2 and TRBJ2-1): GAGVSQSPSNKVTEKGKDVELRCDPISGHTALYWYRQSLGQGLEFLIYFQGNSAPDKSGLPSDRFSAERTGGSVSTLTIQRTQQEDSAVYLCASSFTPTSGDYNEQFFGPGTRLTVL.

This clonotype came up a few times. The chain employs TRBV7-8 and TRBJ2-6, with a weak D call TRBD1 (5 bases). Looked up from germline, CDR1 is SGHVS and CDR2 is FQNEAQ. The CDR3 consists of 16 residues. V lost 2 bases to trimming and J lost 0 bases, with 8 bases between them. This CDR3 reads CASSLIQGSGANVLTF. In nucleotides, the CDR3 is TGTGCCAGCAGCTTAATTCAGGGCTCTGGGGCCAACGTCCTGACTTTC.

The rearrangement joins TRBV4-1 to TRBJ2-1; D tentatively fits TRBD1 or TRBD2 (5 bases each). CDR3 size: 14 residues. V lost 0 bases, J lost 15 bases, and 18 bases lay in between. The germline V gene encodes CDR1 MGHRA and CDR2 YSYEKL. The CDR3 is CASSQDLGTPPPFF. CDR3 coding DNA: TGCGCCAGCAGCCAAGATTTGGGGACCCCGCCCCCGTTCTTC.

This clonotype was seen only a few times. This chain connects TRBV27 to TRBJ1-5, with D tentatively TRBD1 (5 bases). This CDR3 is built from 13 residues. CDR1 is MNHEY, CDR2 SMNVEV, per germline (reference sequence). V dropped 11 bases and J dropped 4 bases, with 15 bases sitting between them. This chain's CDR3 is CALRRHRNQPQHF. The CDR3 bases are TGTGCCCTTAGGAGGCACAGGAATCAGCCCCAGCATTTT.

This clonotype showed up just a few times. CDR3 loop: CASSPSGGPNTGELFF. The CDR3 DNA reads as TGTGCCAGCAGCCCCAGCGGGGGCCCGAACACCGGGGAGCTGTTTTTT. The chain carries TRBV7-2 and TRBJ2-2, with 8 bases identical to TRBD2. V shed 5 bases and J 0 bases; nucleotides not matched to a gene: 5. The CDR3 totals 16 residues. Germline loops: CDR1 SGHTA, CDR2 FQGNSA.

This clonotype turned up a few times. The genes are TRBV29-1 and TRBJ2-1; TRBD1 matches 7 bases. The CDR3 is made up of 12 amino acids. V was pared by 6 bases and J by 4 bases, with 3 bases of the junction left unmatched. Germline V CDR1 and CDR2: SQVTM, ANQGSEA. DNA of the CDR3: TGCAGCGTAGGGGACAGTTACAATGAGCAGTTCTTC. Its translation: CSVGDSYNEQFF.

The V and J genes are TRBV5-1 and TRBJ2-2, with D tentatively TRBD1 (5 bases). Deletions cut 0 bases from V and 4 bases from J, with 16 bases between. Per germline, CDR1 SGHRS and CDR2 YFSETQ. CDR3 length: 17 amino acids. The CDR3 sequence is CASSLVGPGFPTGELFF. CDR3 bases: TGCGCCAGCAGCTTGGTGGGGCCAGGCTTCCCCACCGGGGAGCTGTTTTTT.

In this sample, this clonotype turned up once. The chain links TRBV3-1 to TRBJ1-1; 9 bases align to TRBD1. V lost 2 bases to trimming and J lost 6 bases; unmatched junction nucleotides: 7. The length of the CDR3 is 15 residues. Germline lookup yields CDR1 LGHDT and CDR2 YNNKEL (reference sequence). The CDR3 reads CASSQPGTGYAEAFF. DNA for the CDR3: TGTGCCAGCAGCCAACCCGGGACAGGGTACGCTGAAGCTTTCTTT.

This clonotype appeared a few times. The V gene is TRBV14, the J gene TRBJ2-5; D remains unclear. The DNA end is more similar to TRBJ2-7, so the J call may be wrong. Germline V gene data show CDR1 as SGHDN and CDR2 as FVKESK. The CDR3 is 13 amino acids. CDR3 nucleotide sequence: TGTGCCAGCAGCCTGGATAACCAGTACGAGCAGTACTTC. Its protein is CASSLDNQYEQYF.

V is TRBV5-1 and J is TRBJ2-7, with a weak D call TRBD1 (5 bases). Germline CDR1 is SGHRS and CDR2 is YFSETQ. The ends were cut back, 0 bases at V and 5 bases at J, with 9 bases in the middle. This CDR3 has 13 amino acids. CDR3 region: CASSLGTIDEQYF. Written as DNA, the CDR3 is TGCGCCAGCAGCTTGGGGACAATTGACGAGCAGTACTTC. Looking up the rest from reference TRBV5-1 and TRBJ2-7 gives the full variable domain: KAGVTQTPRYLIKTRGQQVTLSCSPISGHRSVSWYQQTPGQGLQFLFEYFSETQRNKGNFPGRFSGRQFSNSRSEMNVSTLELGDSALYLCASSLGTIDEQYFGPGTRLTVT.

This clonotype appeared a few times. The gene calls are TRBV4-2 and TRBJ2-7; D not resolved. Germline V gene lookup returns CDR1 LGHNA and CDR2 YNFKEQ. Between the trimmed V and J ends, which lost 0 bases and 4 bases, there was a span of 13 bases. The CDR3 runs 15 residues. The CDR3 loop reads CASSQDPPFGYEQYF. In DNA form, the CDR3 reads TGTGCCAGCAGCCAAGACCCACCATTCGGATACGAGCAGTACTTC.

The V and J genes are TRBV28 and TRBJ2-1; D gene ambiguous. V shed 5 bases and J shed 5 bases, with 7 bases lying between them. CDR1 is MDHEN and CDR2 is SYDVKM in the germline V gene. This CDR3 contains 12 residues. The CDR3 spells CASSTGDNEQFF. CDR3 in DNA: TGTGCCAGCAGTACGGGTGACAATGAGCAGTTCTTC.

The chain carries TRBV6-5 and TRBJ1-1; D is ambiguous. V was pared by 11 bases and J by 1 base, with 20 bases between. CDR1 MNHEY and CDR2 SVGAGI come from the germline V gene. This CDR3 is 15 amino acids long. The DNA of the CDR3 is TGTGCCTCTCGCCCTGGAATCAAAACGAACACTGAAGCTTTCTTT. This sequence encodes CASRPGIKTNTEAFF.